A single T cell receptor beta chain is shown here with its context. No antigen is known for it. The entry originates in a study of beta chain features in type 1 diabetes. Study-level information: The samples had around 100 million sorted cells examined in all. Study observations and caveats: HLA effects on TCRB rearrangement stayed unresolved here. There was a moderate but significant shortening of TCRB CDR3s in all four CD4+ subsets of Type 1 diabetes patients.

Stem cell-like memory, regulatory, central memory and naive CD4+ cells were sorted via CD45RO/CCR7/CD25/CD127/CD95/CD27. Expressed TCRB transcripts were sequenced after all isolated RNA was converted to cDNA. TCRdb's table, derived via immunoSEQ multiplex PCR, lists solely in-frame clones and lacks some. This sample has about 710,000 clones, with over 12% found just once. CDR1 SQVTM and CDR2 ANQGSEA come from the germline V gene. J gave up 4 bases and V 7 bases, and 7 bases lay outside the gene matches. The CDR3 contains 13 residues. The chain employs TRBV29-1 and TRBJ2-7; 10 bases are a match to TRBD1. The sequencing input was naive CD4+ T cells from blood. The clonotype comes from a man younger than 35 with type 1 diabetes. The CDR3 nucleotides are TGCAGCGCCGGAGGGGGACAGGGGTACGAGCAGTACTTC. Translating it yields CSAGGGQGYEQYF.